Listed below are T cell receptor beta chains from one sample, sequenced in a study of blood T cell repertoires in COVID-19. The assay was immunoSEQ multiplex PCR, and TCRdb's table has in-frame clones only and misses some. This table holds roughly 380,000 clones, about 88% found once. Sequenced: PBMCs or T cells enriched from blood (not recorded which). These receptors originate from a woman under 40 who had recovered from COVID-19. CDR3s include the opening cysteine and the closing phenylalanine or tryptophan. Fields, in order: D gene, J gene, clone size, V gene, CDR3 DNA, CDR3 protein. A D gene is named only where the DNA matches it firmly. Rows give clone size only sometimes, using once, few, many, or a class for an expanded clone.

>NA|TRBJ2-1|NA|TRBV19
TGTGCCAGCAGTGATCCCCCGGGAGCGTTCAATGAGCAGTTCTTC
CASSDPPGAFNEQFF
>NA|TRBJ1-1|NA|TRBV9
TGTGCCAGCAGCTTGGGGGGTGCGGGAGAAGCTTTCTTT
CASSLGGAGEAFF
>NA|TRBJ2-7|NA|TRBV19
TGTGCCAGTAGCCCCCACGCCGTGGAGGGCTACGAGCAGTACTTC
CASSPHAVEGYEQYF
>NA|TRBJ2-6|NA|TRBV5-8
TGTGCCAGCAGCTCTCGGGGTGCTGGGGCCAACGTCCTGACTTTC
CASSSRGAGANVLTF
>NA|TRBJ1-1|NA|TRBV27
TGTGCCAGCAGTTTAACGGTCCAGGTGCCGAACACTGAAGCTTTCTTT
CASSLTVQVPNTEAFF
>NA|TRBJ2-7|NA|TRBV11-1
TGTGCCAGCAGCCGGGACAACCCCTACGAGCAGTACTTC
CASSRDNPYEQYF
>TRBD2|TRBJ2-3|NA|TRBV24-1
TGTGCCACCAGTGAAATAGCGGGAGGTACAGATACGCAGTATTTT
CATSEIAGGTDTQYF
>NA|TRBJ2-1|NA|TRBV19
TGTGCCAGTAGTAGACAGACAGAACCAAGCTACAATGAGCAGTTCTTC
CASSRQTEPSYNEQFF
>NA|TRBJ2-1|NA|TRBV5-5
TGTGCCAGCAGCCCCCGGACTGTATCCTACAATGAGCAGTTCTTC
CASSPRTVSYNEQFF
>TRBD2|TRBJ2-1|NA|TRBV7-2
TGTGCCAGCAGCCGTAGCGGGGCCTACAATGAGCAGTTCTTC
CASSRSGAYNEQFF
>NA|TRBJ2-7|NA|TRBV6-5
TGTGCCAGTATAAGCAGGGGAGACGAGCAGTACTTC
CASISRGDEQYF
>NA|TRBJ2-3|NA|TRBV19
TGTGCCAGTAGTACAGGGACTAGCACAGATACGCAGTATTTT
CASSTGTSTDTQYF
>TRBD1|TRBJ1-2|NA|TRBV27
TGTGCCAGCAGTCAGACAGGGGTCTATGGCTACACCTTC
CASSQTGVYGYTF
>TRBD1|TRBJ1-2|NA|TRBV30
TGTGCCTGGAGCCGGGACAGCAGATCAGCTAACTATGGCTACACCTTC
CAWSRDSRSANYGYTF
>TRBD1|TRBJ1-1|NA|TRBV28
TGTGCCAGCAGTTCCCAGGGACAGAAAGCTTTCTTT
CASSSQGQKAFF
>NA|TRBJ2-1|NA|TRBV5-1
TGCGCCAGCAAGCCAGGGATTAGCTCCTACAATGAGCAGTTCTTC
CASKPGISSYNEQFF
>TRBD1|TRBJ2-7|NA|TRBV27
TGTGCCAGCAGTTTAGCGACAGGGCAGTCCTACGAGCAGTACTTC
CASSLATGQSYEQYF
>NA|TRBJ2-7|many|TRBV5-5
TGTGCCAGCAGCTTGGAAGGATGGGGGGCCTACGAGCAGTACTTC
CASSLEGWGAYEQYF
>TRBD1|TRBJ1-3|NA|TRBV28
TGTGCCAGCAGGCCCGGGACAGGTTGGACTGGAAACACCATATATTTT
CASRPGTGWTGNTIYF
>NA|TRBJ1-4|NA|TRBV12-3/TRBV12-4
TGTGCCAGCAGTCCCGTCCGACTGGAAAAACTGTTTTTT
CASSPVRLEKLFF
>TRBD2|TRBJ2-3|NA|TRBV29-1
TGCAGCGTGGGAGCGGGATCACCCACAGATACGCAGTATTTT
CSVGAGSPTDTQYF
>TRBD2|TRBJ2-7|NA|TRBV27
TGTGCCAGCAGTACCACCAGGGGGGGGCTAGCGGGAAAGAGACGGTACTTC
CASSTTRGGLAGKRRYF
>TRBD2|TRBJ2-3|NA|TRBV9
TGTGCCAGCAGCACTAGACGCGGGGGGGCCGCAGATACGCAGTATTTT
CASSTRRGGAADTQYF
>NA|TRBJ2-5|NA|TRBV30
TGTGCCTGGAGTGTAGGGGGGGGACGCCAAGAGACCCAGTACTTC
CAWSVGGGRQETQYF
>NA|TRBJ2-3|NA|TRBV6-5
TGTGCCAGCCTGTTCGGCGGGGCAGATACGCAGTATTTT
CASLFGGADTQYF
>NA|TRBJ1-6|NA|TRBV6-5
TGTGCCAGCAGCACAAATCAGGGTTCACCCCTCCACTTT
CASSTNQGSPLHF
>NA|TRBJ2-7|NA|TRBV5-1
TGCGCCAGCAGCGCCACAGAAAACTTCTACGAGCAGTACTTC
CASSATENFYEQYF
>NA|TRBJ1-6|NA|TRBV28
TGTGCCAGCAGTTTAGGGGGGGTGGTTTCACCCCTCCACTTT
CASSLGGVVSPLHF
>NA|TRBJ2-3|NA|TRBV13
TGTGCCAGCAGCTTAGGTCGTCAGTACACAGATACGCAGTATTTT
CASSLGRQYTDTQYF
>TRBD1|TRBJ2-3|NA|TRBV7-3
TGTGCCAGCAGCAAGGACAGGGGGCGCTTAGATACGCAGTATTTT
CASSKDRGRLDTQYF
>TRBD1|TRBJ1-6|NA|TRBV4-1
TGCGCCAGCAGCCAAGAATTCTCGGGACAGGGATCTCCCTATAATTCACCCCTCCACTTT
CASSQEFSGQGSPYNSPLHF
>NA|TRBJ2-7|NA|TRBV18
TGTGCCAGCTCACCTCCGTCGACAGGCAACGAGCAGTACTTC
CASSPPSTGNEQYF
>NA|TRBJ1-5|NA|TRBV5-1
TGCGCCAGCAGCTTGGCCGGTACCTTGATAGAGCCCCAGCATTTT
CASSLAGTLIEPQHF